This TCR beta chain was found in a study of T cell responses to AZD1222 COVID-19 vaccine. Study results and caveats: Every sample of the repertoires postdated the peak T cell response. Possibly, clonal diversity was underestimated; donors were largely white British and included more females. Vaccination with two AZD1222 doses was followed by a rise in Spike-specific TCR breadth and depth.

Clones were sequenced by immunoSEQ multiplex PCR, and TCRdb holds only the in-frame ones, with some missing. The sample comprises some 170,000 clones, more than 80% of which are singletons, and about 3% rests with the top ten. Note on this clone: The antigen is undetermined.

The CDR3 runs 15 residues. CDR1 SEHNR and CDR2 FQNEAQ come from the germline V gene (reference sequence). V lost 3 bases to trimming and J lost 3 bases; unmatched junction nucleotides: 2. The chain joins TRBV7-9 to TRBJ1-6; 7 nucleotides line up with TRBD1. Sample: peripheral blood, taken on day 0 of AZD1222 vaccination. The source is an adult in good health. CDR3 nucleotides: TGTGCCAGCAGCTTTGACAGGGACTATAATTCACCCCTCCACTTT. Protein sequence: CASSFDRDYNSPLHF.